Listed below are T cell receptor beta chains from one sample, sequenced in a study of shared T cell receptors in the human thymus. Produced via immunoSEQ multiplex PCR; TCRdb's table is partial and in-frame only. The top ten clones hold more than 0.01% of a sample with 700,000 to 750,000 clones, over 75% of them seen once. These data were also filed under a second study, of human thymus T cells.

Sequenced material: thymocytes. The receptor source for this set is a girl less than two years old with a congenital heart defect. Both conserved end residues are part of each CDR3. The order of the fields is CDR3 length, clone size, J gene, V gene, D gene, CDR3 DNA, CDR3 protein. D genes are given only for firm matches. Part of the rows lack a size; the others show once, few, many or a class for expanded clones.

length: 15
size: -
J: TRBJ2-1
V: TRBV19
D: -
DNA: TGTGCCAGTAGTCACAGGGTGGGGTCCTACAATGAGCAGTTCTTC
CDR3: CASSHRVGSYNEQFF

length: 17
size: once
J: TRBJ2-3
V: TRBV9
D: -
DNA: TGTGCCAGCAGCGTATACGGAGCGAGGGGGTCCACAGATACGCAGTATTTT
CDR3: CASSVYGARGSTDTQYF

length: 18
size: -
J: TRBJ1-1
V: TRBV27
D: TRBD1
DNA: TGTGCCAGCAGTTTAGCCGGACAGGGGAACCAACGGAACACTGAAGCTTTCTTT
CDR3: CASSLAGQGNQRNTEAFF

length: 16
size: -
J: TRBJ2-7
V: TRBV5-1
D: TRBD1
DNA: TGCGCCAGCAGCTTGGGGAGAACAGGGGTCGTCTACGAGCAGTACTTC
CDR3: CASSLGRTGVVYEQYF

length: 15
size: -
J: TRBJ1-2
V: TRBV7-2
D: -
DNA: TGTGCCAGCAGCGAAGGACTGCCACGGGACTATGGCTACACCTTC
CDR3: CASSEGLPRDYGYTF

length: 14
size: -
J: TRBJ1-6
V: TRBV19
D: -
DNA: TGTGCCAGTAGCCCCCTTTTGGCCGTCTCACCCCTCCACTTT
CDR3: CASSPLLAVSPLHF

length: 17
size: -
J: TRBJ2-7
V: TRBV4-1
D: TRBD1
DNA: TGCGCCAGCAGCCAAGATCCTCAAGGACAGGGGGGGTACGAGCAGTACTTC
CDR3: CASSQDPQGQGGYEQYF

length: 16
size: -
J: TRBJ1-1
V: TRBV28
D: TRBD1
DNA: TGTGCCAGCAGTTTATCCTCCCGGGACAGCGACACTGAAGCTTTCTTT
CDR3: CASSLSSRDSDTEAFF

length: 17
size: few
J: TRBJ1-4
V: TRBV6-1
D: -
DNA: TGTGCCAGCAGTGAAGGGCAGGGGCCTACAACTAATGAAAAACTGTTTTTT
CDR3: CASSEGQGPTTNEKLFF

length: 15
size: -
J: TRBJ2-7
V: TRBV7-9
D: TRBD1
DNA: TGTGCCAGCAGCCAAACAGGGGATCAGGCCTACGAGCAGTACTTC
CDR3: CASSQTGDQAYEQYF

length: 17
size: once
J: TRBJ1-5
V: TRBV28
D: -
DNA: TGTGCCAGCAGTTTATGCCGGAGGGACGGGTACAATCAGCCCCAGCATTTT
CDR3: CASSLCRRDGYNQPQHF

length: 20
size: -
J: TRBJ1-5
V: TRBV18
D: TRBD1
DNA: TGTGCCAGCTCACCACTTCCGGGACAGGGGGCCTTCGGGACTAATCAGCCCCAGCATTTT
CDR3: CASSPLPGQGAFGTNQPQHF

length: 15
size: -
J: TRBJ2-5
V: TRBV11-3
D: TRBD1
DNA: TGTGCCAGCAGCTGCCAGACAGGGCACCAAGAGACCCAGTACTTC
CDR3: CASSCQTGHQETQYF

length: 15
size: -
J: TRBJ2-6
V: TRBV28
D: -
DNA: TGTGCCAGCAGTTTAGTCAGAAATGGGGCCAACGTCCTGACTTTC
CDR3: CASSLVRNGANVLTF

length: 15
size: -
J: TRBJ2-1
V: TRBV9
D: -
DNA: TGTGCCAGCAGCGTAGGGAGTAAAGCAAGCGATGAGCAGTTCTTC
CDR3: CASSVGSKASDEQFF

length: 15
size: -
J: TRBJ1-4
V: TRBV4-1
D: -
DNA: TGCGCCAGCAGCCACAGACAGTGGGAAAATGAAAAACTGTTTTTT
CDR3: CASSHRQWENEKLFF

length: 18
size: -
J: TRBJ1-5
V: TRBV5-5
D: TRBD1
DNA: TGTGCCAGCAGCTTGGGCCTCCGGGACAGCCTTAGCAATCAGCCCCAGCATTTT
CDR3: CASSLGLRDSLSNQPQHF

length: 14
size: -
J: TRBJ1-2
V: TRBV5-1
D: -
DNA: TGCGCCAGCAGCTTGGCCCGAGGAAACTATGGCTACACCTTC
CDR3: CASSLARGNYGYTF

length: 12
size: -
J: TRBJ2-7
V: TRBV2
D: -
DNA: TGTGCCAGCAGTCGGCAGGCGTACGAGCAGTACTTC
CDR3: CASSRQAYEQYF

length: 14
size: -
J: TRBJ2-2
V: TRBV7-2
D: TRBD1
DNA: TGTGCCAGCAGCTTCACAGGGGGCGCCGGGGAGCTGTTTTTT
CDR3: CASSFTGGAGELFF

length: 15
size: -
J: TRBJ1-5
V: TRBV10-3
D: TRBD1
DNA: TGTGCCATCAGTGGGACAGGGAATAGCAATCAGCCCCAGCATTTT
CDR3: CAISGTGNSNQPQHF

length: 16
size: -
J: TRBJ2-2
V: TRBV11-2
D: TRBD2
DNA: TGTGCCAGCAGCTCGACTAGCGGAGACAACACCGGGGAGCTGTTTTTT
CDR3: CASSSTSGDNTGELFF